The 27 T cell receptor beta chains reported below all come from one sample, sequenced in a study of shared clonotypes between healthy human individuals. TCRdb keeps only in-frame clones here, not all; method: immunoSEQ multiplex PCR. The sample lists under 2,500,000 clones, almost 96% occurring once. Sequencing was performed on naive CD4+ T cells sorted from blood. Regarding subset: CD45RA+ positively selected. The receptors originated from a man between 18 and 35 years old in good health.

The rearrangement uses TRBV6-1 and TRBJ1-1; D gene uncertain. Trimming cost V 6 bases and J 2 bases, with 16 bases left between them. Germline CDR1 reads MNHNS; CDR2 reads SASEGT. CDR3 length equals 15 residues. CDR3 nucleotide sequence: TGTGCCAGCAGACCCAGTTGGTTCTTTAACACTGAAGCTTTCTTT. Translation: CASRPSWFFNTEAFF.

The V and J genes are TRBV7-2 and TRBJ2-7; 11 bases agree with TRBD2. J was trimmed by 1 base and V by 6 bases; bases with no gene match: 2. Germline V lookup: CDR1 SGHTA, CDR2 FQGNSA. The CDR3 extends over 14 amino acids. CDR3 region: CASRIAGGSYEQYF. The CDR3 DNA reads TGTGCCAGCAGGATAGCGGGAGGGTCCTACGAGCAGTACTTC.

This chain connects TRBV7-8 to TRBJ1-5, with 10 bases identical to TRBD1. With 5 bases clipped from V and 2 bases from J, the junction kept 3 bases outside the gene matches. The CDR3 runs to 15 residues. Germline V gene lookup returns CDR1 SGHVS and CDR2 FQNEAQ. The CDR3 is CASSAGQGGNQPQHF. The CDR3 DNA reads as TGTGCCAGCAGCGCAGGACAGGGGGGCAATCAGCCCCAGCATTTT.

This clone has only a few counts. For the CDR3, the DNA is TGTGCCAGTAGTGAGGGGGGCGAGAGCAATCAGCCCCAGCATTTT. Translation gives CASSEGGESNQPQHF. The chain recombines TRBV19 with TRBJ1-5; TRBD1 is a possible D gene (6 bases). Trimming cost V 5 bases and J 1 base, with 12 bases left between them. This CDR3 is 15 amino acids long. The germline gives CDR1 LNHDA, CDR2 SQIVND (reference sequence).

This clone was picked up a small number of times. This rearrangement joins TRBV19 to TRBJ2-7; 10 nucleotides align to TRBD1. V shed 3 bases and J 2 bases; nucleotides not matched to a gene: 1. The germline gives CDR1 LNHDA, CDR2 SQIVND (reference sequence). The CDR3 is made up of 14 amino acids. This CDR3 is CASSIGTGAYEQYF. CDR3 nucleotides: TGTGCCAGTAGTATCGGGACAGGGGCCTACGAGCAGTACTTC.

The V and J genes are TRBV18 and TRBJ1-2; D is undetermined. Germline loops: CDR1 KGHSH, CDR2 LQKENI. This CDR3 spans 12 amino acids. Trimming took 2 bases from V and 6 from J, leaving 7 bases between them. In DNA, the CDR3 is TGTGCCAGCTCACCAGCGAGGGATGGCTACACCTTC. This gives the protein CASSPARDGYTF.

The chain combines TRBV2 with TRBJ2-6; 7 nucleotides align to TRBD1. The CDR3 runs to 16 residues. The junction had 5 bases not matched to a gene; V was cut back by 6 bases and J by 0 bases. CDR1 and CDR2 (germline): SNHLY, FYNNEI. CDR3 in DNA: TGTGCCAGCAGACAGACAGGGCTCTCTGGGGCCAACGTCCTGACTTTC. Its translation: CASRQTGLSGANVLTF.

Note on this clone: Other DNA sequences in the same sample also yield this CDR3. The J gene is TRBJ2-7, the V gene TRBV18; TRBD2 might be the D (5 bases). Per the germline V gene, CDR1 is KGHSH and CDR2 is LQKENI. CDR3 length: 13 amino acids. V lost 3 bases and J 1 base, leaving 7 bases between the germline ends. CDR3 loop: CASSPRVSYEQYF. For the CDR3, the DNA is TGTGCCAGCTCACCGCGGGTTTCCTACGAGCAGTACTTC.

The DNA for the CDR3 is TGTGCCAGCAGCTTAGTAGACAGGGTCTACTATGGCTACACCTTC. The encoded protein is CASSLVDRVYYGYTF. V usage is TRBV7-9 and J usage is TRBJ1-2, with TRBD1 matching 7 bases. The CDR3 runs to 15 residues. After removal of 1 base from V and 3 bases from J, the junction contained 5 bases not matched to a gene. Germline V lookup: CDR1 SEHNR, CDR2 FQNEAQ (reference sequence).

J is TRBJ2-2 and V is TRBV30; D may be TRBD1 (6 bases). Trimming took off 4 bases at V and 7 bases at J, with 10 bases between the two ends. In germline, CDR1 is GTSNPN, CDR2 SVGIG (reference sequence). The CDR3 has 12 amino acids. For the CDR3, the DNA is TGTGCCTGGAACAGGGTTAACGGGGAGCTGTTTTTT. Translating it yields CAWNRVNGELFF.

The V call is TRBV10-3, the J call TRBJ2-7; D unresolved. The V gene's germline CDR1 is ENHRY and CDR2 SYGVKD. This CDR3 is built from 14 residues. V was pared by 0 bases and J by 5 bases, with 11 bases between. The CDR3 spells CAISESRDSDEQYF. The CDR3 DNA follows: TGTGCCATCAGTGAGTCTAGGGATTCAGACGAGCAGTACTTC.

The chain is built from TRBV9 and TRBJ1-3; a possible D gene is TRBD1 (5 bases). V was pared by 0 bases and J by 4 bases, with 11 bases between. The CDR3 covers 15 residues. Germline values: CDR1 SGDLS, CDR2 YYNGEE. In DNA form, the CDR3 reads TGTGCCAGCAGCGTAGGAGGGGAGGTGGGAAACACCATATATTTT. Protein product: CASSVGGEVGNTIYF.

The rearrangement links TRBV7-9 to TRBJ1-1; TRBD1 is a possible D gene (5 bases). The germline V gene encodes CDR1 SEHNR and CDR2 FQNEAQ (reference sequence). The V end was cut by 3 bases, the J end by 11 bases, with 16 bases between. This CDR3 spans 13 amino acids. The CDR3 spells CASSFTGVSGAFF. The CDR3 DNA is TGTGCCAGCAGCTTTACGGGGGTAAGCGGGGCTTTCTTT.

The chain has TRBV10-3 and TRBJ2-1, with 13 bases matching TRBD2. Germline CDR1 and CDR2: ENHRY and SYGVKD. V gave up 6 bases and J gave up 7 bases; unmatched junction bases: 6. The CDR3 runs 15 residues. The CDR3 here is CAIRETSGGLNEQFF. The CDR3 region has the DNA TGTGCCATCAGGGAGACTAGCGGGGGGTTGAATGAGCAGTTCTTC.

The chain recombines TRBV25-1 with TRBJ1-5, with D maybe TRBD1 (5 bases). Germline CDR1 and CDR2: MGHDK and SYGVNS. V dropped 5 bases and J dropped 8 bases, with 13 bases sitting between them. This CDR3 spans 13 amino acids. In DNA, the CDR3 is TGTGCCAGCAGTTCCACAGGAAGAGAGCCCCAGCATTTT. This gives the protein CASSSTGREPQHF.

The chain carries TRBV5-1 and TRBJ2-5; D not resolved. V lost 0 bases and J 2 bases, leaving 8 bases between the germline ends. The germline V gene encodes CDR1 SGHRS and CDR2 YFSETQ. CDR3 length equals 14 residues. CDR3: CASSLDAAQETQYF. For the CDR3, the DNA is TGCGCCAGCAGCTTGGATGCGGCTCAAGAGACCCAGTACTTC.

This rearrangement joins TRBV5-1 to TRBJ2-5; TRBD2 agrees at 7 bases. There are 16 residues in the CDR3. Germline CDR1 reads SGHRS; CDR2 reads YFSETQ. Trimming cost V 0 bases and J 2 bases; bases outside gene matches: 7. CDR3 sequence reads: CASSLVLADSQETQYF. The CDR3 region has the DNA TGCGCCAGCAGCTTGGTTCTAGCGGATTCTCAAGAGACCCAGTACTTC.

The J gene is TRBJ2-3, the V gene TRBV4-3; no clear D. Germline V lookup: CDR1 LGHNA, CDR2 YSLEER. This CDR3 is 13 amino acids long. V was cut by 1 base and J by 9 bases, with 11 bases left in between. CDR3 sequence (DNA): TGCGCCAGCAGCCAAGTGCTAAGTAAGACGCAGTATTTT. It codes for CASSQVLSKTQYF.

Notes on this clone: This CDR3 is also generated by other DNA sequences in the sample. The chain couples TRBV5-1 to TRBJ2-2, with 8 positions matching TRBD1. CDR3 length: 14 amino acids. Trimming took 4 bases from V and 4 from J; bases not matched to a gene: 3. The V gene's germline CDR1 is SGHRS and CDR2 YFSETQ. For the CDR3, the DNA is TGCGCCAGCAGCACCGGACAGGGCACCGGGGAGCTGTTTTTT. Translated: CASSTGQGTGELFF.

J is TRBJ2-5 and V is TRBV7-3; a possible D gene is TRBD2 (6 bases). CDR1 and CDR2 from the germline V gene are SGHTA and FQGTGA. The CDR3 runs to 14 residues. V was clipped by 6 bases and J by 5 bases, with 16 bases between them. CDR3 nucleotides: TGTGCCAGCAGTGATGGAGGGAAGGTGGAGACCCAGTACTTC. It translates to CASSDGGKVETQYF.

The V call is TRBV7-9, the J call TRBJ2-7; a weak D match, TRBD1 (5 bases). In germline, CDR1 is SEHNR, CDR2 FQNEAQ (reference sequence). V was cut by 7 bases and J by 5 bases, with 15 bases left in between. The CDR3 contains 13 residues. The CDR3 spells CASISPGRDEQYF. Written as DNA, the CDR3 is TGTGCCAGCATCTCCCCCGGCAGGGACGAGCAGTACTTC.

This clone was observed a single time. This chain links TRBV27 with TRBJ1-3; perhaps TRBD1 as D (5 bases). The CDR3 length is 14 residues. From germline, CDR1 is MNHEY and CDR2 SMNVEV (reference sequence). Trimming cost V 7 bases and J 4 bases, with 14 bases left between them. CDR3 in DNA: TGTGCCAGCAAGAACTCGGGGGGGGGAAACACCATATATTTT. Encoded protein: CASKNSGGGNTIYF.

This rearrangement joins TRBV6-5 to TRBJ2-4; 10 nucleotides agree with TRBD1. Germline assignment: CDR1 MNHEY and CDR2 SVGAGI. After removal of 7 bases from V and 4 bases from J, the junction contained 7 bases not matched to a gene. This CDR3 is 15 amino acids long. CDR3 loop: CASTWTGGGKNIQYF. The CDR3, as DNA: TGTGCCAGCACCTGGACAGGGGGAGGGAAAAACATTCAGTACTTC.

The chain uses TRBV2 and TRBJ2-7; TRBD1 matches 8 bases. There are 13 residues in the CDR3. V lost 4 bases and J lost 3; bases outside the gene matches: 2. The germline gives CDR1 SNHLY, CDR2 FYNNEI. This CDR3 is CASSGTGNYEQYF. The CDR3 bases are TGTGCCAGCAGTGGGACAGGGAACTACGAGCAGTACTTC.

The count of this clone is one. This chain uses TRBV7-9 with TRBJ2-1; tentatively, D is TRBD1 or TRBD2 (5 bases each). Germline V gives CDR1 SEHNR, CDR2 FQNEAQ (reference sequence). V lost 5 bases, J lost 0 bases, and 11 bases lay in between. CDR3 length equals 15 residues. CDR3 DNA: TGTGCCAGCAGCATCGGGACGTACTCCTACAATGAGCAGTTCTTC. It translates to CASSIGTYSYNEQFF.

V and J are TRBV25-1 and TRBJ2-3; TRBD2 matches at 13 bases. CDR1 is MGHDK, CDR2 SYGVNS, per germline. CDR3 length equals 17 residues. Trimming at V came to 7 bases and at J to 0 bases, leaving 7 bases not matched to a gene. CDR3 region: CASTGTSGATSTDTQYF. CDR3 nucleotides: TGTGCCAGCACCGGGACTAGCGGGGCAACTAGCACAGATACGCAGTATTTT. Combining the CDR3 with reference TRBV25-1 and TRBJ2-3 gives the whole variable domain EADIYQTPRYLVIGTGKKITLECSQTMGHDKMYWYQQDPGMELHLIHYSYGVNSTEKGDLSSESTVSRIRTEHFPLTLESARPSHTSQYLCASTGTSGATSTDTQYFGPGTRLTVL.

V usage is TRBV12-1 and J usage is TRBJ1-6; TRBD1 was called by the table and not checked on the DNA. TRBV12-1 is given as a pseudogene. This CDR3 is built from 17 residues. CDR3 bases: TGTGCCAGCAGCATTAAACCGGGACAGGGGATAATTCCACCCCTCCACTTT. Translated, it gives CASSIKPGQGIIPPLHF.